Sequencing of this T cell receptor beta chain was carried out in a study of patients and donors after allogeneic stem cell transplantation. TCRdb reprocessed the RT-PCR reads via MiXCR and lists one record per CDR3 protein. The sample shows under 200,000 distinct CDR3 sequences, 25% to 35% of them seen only once. V shed 6 bases and J shed 2 bases, with 18 bases lying between them. The CDR3 loop spans 16 amino acids. The rearrangement links TRBV12-3 or TRBV12-4 to TRBJ2-3, with D possibly matching TRBD1 (5 bases). The sequence derives from a human donor who was either an allogeneic HSCT recipient or a stem cell or donor lymphocyte infusion donor (not recorded which). It is not recorded whose cells these are; they may come from a transplant donor. The specimen was blood, either unsorted or a sorted T cell fraction (not recorded which). The CDR3 bases are TGTGCCAGCAGCCCGACCTATACAGGAACCACAGATACGCAGTATTTT. Translating gives CASSPTYTGTTDTQYF.